The present TCR beta chain was sequenced within a study of metastatic and nonmetastatic thyroid tumors. Study overall: Across peripheral blood and tumor or nodule tissue samples taken from malignant and benign thyroid patients, the repertoires were compared with one another.

Among the patients, none had received any treatment before thyroid surgery. General study results and limits: It was reported that TCR beta diversity was significantly higher in malignant thyroid tumors than benign nodules, in blood and tumor.

Under the authors' procedure: What underpinned the distant-metastasis classifier for papillary thyroid cancer was the set of CDR3 differences across clinicopathological groups. TCRdb reassembled clones from the PCR reads with MiXCR. These V and J calls derive from TCRdb rather than the authors' analysis. The table lists 70,000 or so clones, 13% to 15% of them singletons. In germline, CDR1 is SNHLY, CDR2 FYNNEI. CDR3 length: 15 amino acids. With V trimmed by 5 bases and J by 4 bases, 4 bases remained unmatched. Many counts were recorded for this clone. Antigen specificity is unknown. Sequencing was carried out using blood. The rearrangement links TRBV2 to TRBJ1-3; 11 bases align to TRBD1. This receptor was obtained from a male donor with papillary thyroid cancer or a benign thyroid nodule (not recorded which). Some clones in this sample may be carry-over from other donors' samples. Here the CDR3 DNA reads TGTGCCAGCAGTCTGGACAGGGGGCTAGGAAACACCATATATTTT. It codes for CASSLDRGLGNTIYF.